These 13 T cell receptor beta chains came from one sample sequenced in a study of response to subunit inactivated influenza vaccine. TCRdb called the RT-PCR reads again in MiXCR, with one record for every CDR3 protein. This table has roughly 150,000 distinct CDR3 sequences, under 13% appearing once. Specimen: non-naive T cells sorted from PBMCs, collected roughly 6 weeks after vaccination. The receptors were gathered from a man aged 50 or older who received an inactivated influenza vaccine.

Ten or more counts support this clonotype. This chain connects TRBV21-1 to TRBJ2-3. TRBV21-1 constitutes a pseudogene. The CDR3 covers 15 residues. The CDR3 spells CASSKSWRSTDTQYF. CDR3 DNA sequence: TGTGCCAGCAGCAAAAGTTGGCGGAGCACAGATACGCAGTATTTT.

This clonotype was observed a few times. The chain has TRBV4-3 and TRBJ2-7, with 7 bases identical to TRBD1. There are 15 residues in the CDR3. With 1 base clipped from V and 2 bases from J, the junction kept 5 bases outside the gene matches. CDR1 and CDR2 (germline): LGHNA, YSLEER. CDR3 DNA sequence: TGCGCCAGCAGCCAAGGGAGGCAGGGGGCCTACGAGCAGTACTTC. This sequence encodes CASSQGRQGAYEQYF.

The rearrangement joins TRBV20-1 to TRBJ2-1; 11 bases fit TRBD2. Germline V lookup: CDR1 DFQATT, CDR2 SNEGSKA (reference sequence). The ends lost 5 bases at V and 0 bases at J; junction bases unmatched: 3. The CDR3 is made up of 15 amino acids. The CDR3 loop is CSAGTSGSSYNEQFF. The CDR3, as DNA: TGCAGTGCTGGGACTAGCGGAAGCTCCTACAATGAGCAGTTCTTC.

This clonotype was picked up a small number of times. The chain joins TRBV5-1 to TRBJ2-7, with a tentative D call TRBD1 (6 bases). V was shortened by 4 bases and J by 2 bases, with 19 bases between the two germline ends. This CDR3 is built from 16 residues. Germline CDR1 and CDR2: SGHRS and YFSETQ. The CDR3 reads CASSETNRAPTYEQYF. DNA for the CDR3: TGCGCCAGCAGCGAGACCAACAGGGCCCCTACCTACGAGCAGTACTTC.

This clonotype is medium-sized within its sample. The rearrangement links TRBV20-1 to TRBJ2-7; D gene uncertain. Looked up from germline, CDR1 is DFQATT and CDR2 is SNEGSKA (reference sequence). This CDR3 spans 13 amino acids. V lost 2 bases to trimming and J lost 4 bases, with 12 bases between them. Here the CDR3 reads CSARSPGGYEQYF. CDR3 nucleotides: TGCAGTGCTAGAAGTCCCGGTGGGTACGAGCAGTACTTC.

The table lists this clonotype with a few counts. This rearrangement joins TRBV14 to TRBJ2-2; no clear D. Germline V gene data show CDR1 as SGHDN and CDR2 as FVKESK. Trimming shortened V by 1 base and J by 6 bases, and 9 bases separated the two germline ends. CDR3 length: 14 amino acids. The CDR3 spells CASSQAAGPGELFF. The CDR3 region has the DNA TGTGCCAGCAGCCAAGCCGCCGGGCCCGGGGAGCTGTTTTTT.

This clonotype has ten or more counts. As DNA, the CDR3 is TGCGCCAGCAGCTTTTCGAGGACTAGCGGGGGAGCGACCACAGATACGCAGTATTTT. Encoded protein: CASSFSRTSGGATTDTQYF. This chain uses TRBV5-1 with TRBJ2-3, with 13 bases lining up with TRBD2. Germline CDR1 and CDR2: SGHRS and YFSETQ. With 2 bases clipped from V and 2 bases from J, the junction kept 11 bases outside the gene matches. The CDR3 is made up of 19 amino acids.

Only a few counts were recorded for this clonotype. The V gene is TRBV20-1, the J gene TRBJ2-1; 10 nucleotides match TRBD1. Trimming removed 3 bases from V and 6 bases from J; junction bases left unmatched: 8. CDR1 DFQATT and CDR2 SNEGSKA come from the germline V gene (reference sequence). CDR3 size: 15 residues. CDR3 loop: CSASLGQGIGNEQFF. CDR3 nucleotides: TGCAGTGCTAGCCTGGGACAGGGGATCGGCAATGAGCAGTTCTTC.

The table lists this clonotype with a few counts. The chain links TRBV7-2 to TRBJ1-5, with D possibly TRBD1 on 5 matching bases. V dropped 4 bases and J dropped 0 bases, with 10 bases sitting between them. The germline gives CDR1 SGHTA, CDR2 FQGNSA. This CDR3 has 15 amino acids. The CDR3 DNA is TGTGCCAGCAGCTCTGACAGTAATAGCAATCAGCCCCAGCATTTT. Its translation is CASSSDSNSNQPQHF.

This chain connects TRBV3-1 to TRBJ1-2; 12 bases are a match to TRBD1. This CDR3 spans 16 amino acids. CDR1 and CDR2 (germline): LGHDT, YNNKEL (reference sequence). J gave up 6 bases and V 2 bases, and 7 bases lay outside the gene matches. The DNA of the CDR3 is TGTGCCAGCAGCCAAAGCGTGGGACAGGGGGCGCATGGCTACACCTTC. Protein product: CASSQSVGQGAHGYTF.

This clonotype was counted a few times. The chain recombines TRBV7-9 with TRBJ1-2, with D unresolved. The V gene lost 1 base and the J gene lost 8 bases, with 14 bases spanning the gap. This CDR3 has 14 residues. CDR1 SEHNR and CDR2 FQNEAQ come from the germline V gene (reference sequence). The CDR3 coding sequence is TGTGCCAGCAGCTTAGAGGTGGTGGAACACGGCTACACCTTC. Translating gives CASSLEVVEHGYTF.

The V call is TRBV9, the J call TRBJ2-1; 10 bases align to TRBD2. Germline V gives CDR1 SGDLS, CDR2 YYNGEE. The J segment lost 3 bases and the V segment lost 4 bases, leaving 10 bases of the junction unmatched. The CDR3 is 17 residues long. The chain's CDR3 is CASSPWTSGGLYNEQFF. The CDR3 DNA reads TGTGCCAGCAGCCCCTGGACTAGCGGAGGACTCTACAATGAGCAGTTCTTC.

Only a few counts were recorded for this clonotype. The rearrangement uses TRBV2 and TRBJ2-7; weak D call: TRBD2 (6 bases). Trimming left V 6 bases short and J 6 bases short, with 21 bases between. CDR1 and CDR2 (germline): SNHLY, FYNNEI. The CDR3 totals 15 residues. The CDR3 is CASSPGGPMGSEQYF. The CDR3 DNA is TGTGCCAGCAGCCCTGGAGGGCCAATGGGTAGCGAGCAGTACTTC.